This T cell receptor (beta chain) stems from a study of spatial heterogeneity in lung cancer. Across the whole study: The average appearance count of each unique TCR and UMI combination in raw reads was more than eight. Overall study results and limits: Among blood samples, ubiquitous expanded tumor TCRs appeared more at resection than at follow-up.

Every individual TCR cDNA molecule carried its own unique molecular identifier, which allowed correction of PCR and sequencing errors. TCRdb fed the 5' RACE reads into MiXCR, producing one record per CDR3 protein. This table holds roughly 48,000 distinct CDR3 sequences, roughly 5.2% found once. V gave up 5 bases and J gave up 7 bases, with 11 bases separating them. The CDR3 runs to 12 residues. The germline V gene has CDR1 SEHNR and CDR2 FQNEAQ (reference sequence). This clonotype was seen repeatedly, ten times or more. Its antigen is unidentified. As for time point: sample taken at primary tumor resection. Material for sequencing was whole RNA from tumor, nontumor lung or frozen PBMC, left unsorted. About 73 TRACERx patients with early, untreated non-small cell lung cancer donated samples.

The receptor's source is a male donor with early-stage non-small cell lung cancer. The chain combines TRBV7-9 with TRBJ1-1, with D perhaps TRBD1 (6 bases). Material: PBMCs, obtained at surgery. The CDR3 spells CASSPDRVEAFF. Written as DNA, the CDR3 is TGTGCCAGCAGCCCGGACAGAGTTGAAGCTTTCTTT.